This T cell receptor beta chain stems from a study of OX40 agonist ivuxolimab in advanced cancers. Turning to the overall study: The costimulatory receptor OX40 (CD134) was targeted by ivuxolimab, a fully human IgG2 agonistic monoclonal antibody. Intravenous ivuxolimab was administered to patients every 2 weeks at six dose levels: 0.01, 0.1, 0.3, 1.5, 3 and 10 mg/kg. Three dose-escalation patients achieved partial responses, one with hepatocellular carcinoma and two with cutaneous melanoma. Peripheral TCRbeta sequencing aimed to test whether ivuxolimab altered TCR sequence diversity and caused clonal T-cell expansion. Prior anti-PD-1, anti-PD-L1 or anti-CTLA-4 therapy was permitted, and checkpoint inhibitors had been received by approximately 39% of dose-escalation patients. A male proportion of nearly 85% and a mean age of roughly 58 years, ranging from 23 to 79, were recorded for the dose-escalation cohort. Of the 50 to 55 dose-escalation patients, hepatocellular carcinoma was present in around 20, melanoma in some 15, renal cell carcinoma in 9 and head and neck cancer in 9. The monotherapy dose-escalation portion (N ≈ 50 patients) of the phase I ivuxolimab trial is reported in the paper. Broader findings and caveats from the paper: The antigen specificity of the peripheral T cells that underwent clonal expansion was not determined. In the 0.1-3.0 mg/kg groups, partial responders were among the patients with the lowest normalized peripheral clonal expansion, particularly in CD8+ T cells. After ivuxolimab, expanded clones were on average more numerous among CD8+ T cells than among CD4+ T cells. Clonal expansion of both CD4+ and CD8+ blood T cells was observed from baseline to week 6 at doses 0.1 to 3.0 mg/kg. Low levels of normalized T-cell clonal expansion were also seen in some patients who did not respond.

Patients with a history of autoimmune disease or receiving systemic immunosuppression were excluded from the trial. In every dose cohort, peripheral blood was drawn for TCR sequencing at baseline, cycle 4 day 1, and cycle 7 day 1. Samples came from an open-label, multicenter, first-in-human phase I dose-escalation trial of ivuxolimab. Adults with locally advanced or metastatic melanoma, renal cell, hepatocellular, or head and neck squamous cell carcinoma were enrolled in the trial. Before TCR sequencing, CD4+ and CD8+ T cells were separately sorted from peripheral blood. On this clone: Its binding antigen is unknown. Nothing much larger sits one base from this clone, and base qualities are not available.

For CDR1 and CDR2, the germline V gene lists SGHTA and FQGTGA. Trimming removed 4 bases from V and 5 bases from J, leaving 14 bases between the germline ends. Taken from cysteine to phenylalanine, the CDR3 has 15 residues. CDR3 DNA only is kept here, 45 bases in frame from base 1. Genomic DNA was isolated from the sorted cells so that the TCRbeta CDR3 region could be sequenced. The immunoSEQ Assay was used for sequencing of TCRbeta CDR3 regions. TCRdb obtained this table from immuneACCESS and retained in-frame rearrangements with V and J assigned. These tables miss some clones; where compared with another copy, unresolved V genes account for less than half of the shortfall, and the remainder is unexplained. The sample records more than 75,000 clones, more than 80% of which are singletons. The top ten constitute approximately 0.22% of the sample.

This clonotype was sampled from an adult with an advanced solid tumor such as melanoma, head and neck, liver or kidney cancer. This chain is built from TRBV7-3 and TRBJ2-2, with a tentative D gene TRBD2 over 6 matching bases. Sequencing used CD4+ or CD8+ T cells sorted from blood, obtained in a trial of the OX40 agonist ivuxolimab. At the DNA level, the sequence is TGTGCCAGCAGCTCCCCCGGGACTGTAACCGGGGAGCTGTTTTTT. Translated, it reads CASSSPGTVTGELFF.